The TCR beta chain described here comes from a study of blood T cell repertoires in COVID-19. In germline, CDR1 is ENHRY, CDR2 SYGVKD. The CDR3 length is 14 residues. Trimming shortened V by 5 bases and J by 3 bases, and 10 bases separated the two germline ends. The table came from immunoSEQ multiplex PCR; TCRdb's copy has only in-frame clones and leaves some out. Of about 40,000 clones in the sample, about 88% are singletons; the top ten hold 15% to 20%. The material sequenced was peripheral blood. The gene calls are TRBV10-3 and TRBJ2-2; D unresolved. The clonotype was recovered from a man aged 45-60 years in a cohort sampled during active COVID-19. The CDR3 loop is CAISLDLYTGELFF. CDR3 nucleotide sequence: TGTGCCATCAGTCTAGACTTGTACACCGGGGAGCTGTTTTTT.